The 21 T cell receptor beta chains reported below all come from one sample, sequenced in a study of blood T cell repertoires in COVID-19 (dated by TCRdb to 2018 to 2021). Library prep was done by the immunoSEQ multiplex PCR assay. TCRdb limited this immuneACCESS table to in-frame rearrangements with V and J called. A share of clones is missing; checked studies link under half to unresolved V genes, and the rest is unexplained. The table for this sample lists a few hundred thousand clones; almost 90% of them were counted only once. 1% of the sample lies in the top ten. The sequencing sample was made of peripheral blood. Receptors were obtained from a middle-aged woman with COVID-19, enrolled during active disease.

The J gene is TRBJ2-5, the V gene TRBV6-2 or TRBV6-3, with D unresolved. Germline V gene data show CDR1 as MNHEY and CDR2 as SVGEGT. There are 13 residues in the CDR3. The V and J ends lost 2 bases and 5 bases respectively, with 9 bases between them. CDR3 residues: CASSYQDRETQYF. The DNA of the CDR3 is TGTGCCAGCAGTTACCAGGATCGGGAGACCCAGTACTTC.

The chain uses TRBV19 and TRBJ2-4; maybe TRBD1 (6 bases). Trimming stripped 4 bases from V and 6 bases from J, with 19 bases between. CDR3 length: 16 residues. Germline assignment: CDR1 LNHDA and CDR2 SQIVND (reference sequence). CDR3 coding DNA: TGTGCCAGTAGTACTTCCACTGGCAGGGGTCTAAACATTCAGTACTTC. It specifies CASSTSTGRGLNIQYF.

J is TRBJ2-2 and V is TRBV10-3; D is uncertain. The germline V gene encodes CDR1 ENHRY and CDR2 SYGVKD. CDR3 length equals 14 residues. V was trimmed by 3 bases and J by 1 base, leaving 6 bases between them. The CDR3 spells CAISDSGNTGELFF. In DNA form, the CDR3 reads TGTGCCATCAGTGATTCGGGGAACACCGGGGAGCTGTTTTTT.

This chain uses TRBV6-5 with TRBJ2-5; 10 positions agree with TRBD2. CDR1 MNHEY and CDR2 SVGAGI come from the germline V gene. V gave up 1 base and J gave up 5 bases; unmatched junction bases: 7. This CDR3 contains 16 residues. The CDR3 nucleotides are TGTGCCAGCAGTTACTGGGGTAGCGGGAGGTGGGAGACCCAGTACTTC. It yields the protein CASSYWGSGRWETQYF.

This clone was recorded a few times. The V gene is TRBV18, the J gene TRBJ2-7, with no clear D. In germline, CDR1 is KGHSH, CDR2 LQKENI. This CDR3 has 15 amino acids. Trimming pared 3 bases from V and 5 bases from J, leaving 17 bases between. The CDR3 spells CASSPVSETLHEQYF. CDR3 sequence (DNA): TGTGCCAGCTCACCCGTTTCCGAGACACTGCACGAGCAGTACTTC.

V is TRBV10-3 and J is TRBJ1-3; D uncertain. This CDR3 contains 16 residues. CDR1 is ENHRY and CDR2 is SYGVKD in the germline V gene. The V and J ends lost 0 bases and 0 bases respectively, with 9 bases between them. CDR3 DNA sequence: TGTGCCATCAGTGAGTCGGTACAGTTCTCTGGAAACACCATATATTTT. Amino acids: CAISESVQFSGNTIYF.

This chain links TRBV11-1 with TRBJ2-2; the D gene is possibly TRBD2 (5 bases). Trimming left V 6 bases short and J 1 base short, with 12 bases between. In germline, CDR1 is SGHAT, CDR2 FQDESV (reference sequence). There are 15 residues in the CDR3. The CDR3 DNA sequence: TGTGCCAGCAGGTCAAACGGACTGAACACCGGGGAGCTGTTTTTT. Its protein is CASRSNGLNTGELFF.

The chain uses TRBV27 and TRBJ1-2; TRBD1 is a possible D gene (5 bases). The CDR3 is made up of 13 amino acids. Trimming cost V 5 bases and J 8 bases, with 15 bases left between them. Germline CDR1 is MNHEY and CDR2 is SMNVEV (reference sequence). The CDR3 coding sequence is TGTGCCAGCAGTCGCCCAGGGTACGGGGGCTACACCTTC. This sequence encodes CASSRPGYGGYTF.

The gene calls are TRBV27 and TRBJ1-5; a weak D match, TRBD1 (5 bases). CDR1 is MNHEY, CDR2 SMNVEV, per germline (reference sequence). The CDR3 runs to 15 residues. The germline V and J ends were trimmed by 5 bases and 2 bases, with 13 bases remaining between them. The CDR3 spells CASSAGAGGNQPQHF. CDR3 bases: TGTGCCAGCAGTGCTGGGGCGGGAGGCAATCAGCCCCAGCATTTT.

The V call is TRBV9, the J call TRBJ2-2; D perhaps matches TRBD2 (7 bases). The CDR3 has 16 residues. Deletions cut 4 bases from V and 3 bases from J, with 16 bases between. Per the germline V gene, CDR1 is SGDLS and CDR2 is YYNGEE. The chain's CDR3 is CASSSPGGADTGELFF. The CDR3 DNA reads TGTGCCAGCAGCTCGCCTGGGGGGGCGGACACCGGGGAGCTGTTTTTT.

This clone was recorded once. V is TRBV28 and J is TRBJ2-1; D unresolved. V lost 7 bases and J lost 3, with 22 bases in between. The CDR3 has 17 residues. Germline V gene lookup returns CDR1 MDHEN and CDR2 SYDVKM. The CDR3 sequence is CASTPNYAVRNYNEQFF. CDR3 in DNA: TGTGCCAGCACCCCAAATTACGCGGTACGGAACTACAATGAGCAGTTCTTC. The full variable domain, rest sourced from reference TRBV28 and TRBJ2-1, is DVKVTQSSRYLVKRTGEKVFLECVQDMDHENMFWYRQDPGLGLRLIYFSYDVKMKEKGDIPEGYSVSREKKERFSLILESASTNQTSMYLCASTPNYAVRNYNEQFFGPGTRLTVL.

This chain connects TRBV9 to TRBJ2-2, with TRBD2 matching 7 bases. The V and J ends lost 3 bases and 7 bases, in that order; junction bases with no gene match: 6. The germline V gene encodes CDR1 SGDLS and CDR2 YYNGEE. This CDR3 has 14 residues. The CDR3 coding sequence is TGTGCCAGCAGCGGGGGGAGGGTACACGGGGAGCTGTTTTTT. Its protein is CASSGGRVHGELFF. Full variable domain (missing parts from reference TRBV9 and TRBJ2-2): DSGVTQTPKHLITATGQRVTLRCSPRSGDLSVYWYQQSLDQGLQFLIQYYNGEERAKGNILERFSAQQFPDLHSELNLSSLELGDSALYFCASSGGRVHGELFFGEGSRLTVL.

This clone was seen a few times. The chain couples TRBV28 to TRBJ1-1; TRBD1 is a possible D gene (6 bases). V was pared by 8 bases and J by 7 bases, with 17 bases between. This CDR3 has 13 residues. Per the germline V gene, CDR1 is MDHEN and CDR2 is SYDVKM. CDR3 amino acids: CASCEGGGDEAFF. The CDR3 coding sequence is TGTGCCAGCTGCGAGGGAGGGGGAGATGAAGCTTTCTTT.

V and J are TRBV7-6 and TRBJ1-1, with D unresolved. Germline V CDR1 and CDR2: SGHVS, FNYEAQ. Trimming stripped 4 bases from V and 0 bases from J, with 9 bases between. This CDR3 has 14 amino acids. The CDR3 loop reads CASSSRSMNTEAFF. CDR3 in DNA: TGTGCCAGCAGCTCCCGCAGTATGAACACTGAAGCTTTCTTT. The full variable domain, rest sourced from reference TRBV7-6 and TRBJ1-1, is GAGVSQSPRYKVTKRGQDVALRCDPISGHVSLYWYRQALGQGPEFLTYFNYEAQQDKSGLPNDRFSAERPEGSISTLTIQRTEQRDSAMYRCASSSRSMNTEAFFGQGTRLTVV.

In nucleotides, the CDR3 is TGTGCCAGTAGTATCGGACAGGGAGTGGTGGAGACCCAGTACTTC. Translated: CASSIGQGVVETQYF. This sequence joins TRBV19 and TRBJ2-5; 8 nucleotides line up with TRBD1. The CDR3 contains 15 residues. Germline lookup yields CDR1 LNHDA and CDR2 SQIVND (reference sequence). J gave up 5 bases and V 3 bases, and 8 bases lay outside the gene matches. Combining the CDR3 with reference TRBV19 and TRBJ2-5 gives the whole variable domain DGGITQSPKYLFRKEGQNVTLSCEQNLNHDAMYWYRQDPGQGLRLIYYSQIVNDFQKGDIAEGYSVSREKKESFPLTVTSAQKNPTAFYLCASSIGQGVVETQYFGPGTRLLVL.

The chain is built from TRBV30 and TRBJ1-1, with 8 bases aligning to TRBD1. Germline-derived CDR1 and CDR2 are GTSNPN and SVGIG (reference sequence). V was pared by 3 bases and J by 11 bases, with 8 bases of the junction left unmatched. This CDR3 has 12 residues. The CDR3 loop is CAWSRGPSGAFF. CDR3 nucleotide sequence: TGTGCCTGGAGCAGGGGGCCTTCAGGTGCTTTCTTT.

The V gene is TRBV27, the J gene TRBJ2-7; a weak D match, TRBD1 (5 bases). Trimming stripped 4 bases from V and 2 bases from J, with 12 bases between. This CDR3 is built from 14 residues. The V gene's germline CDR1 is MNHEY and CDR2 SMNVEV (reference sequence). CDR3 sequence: CASSSYQGTYEQYF. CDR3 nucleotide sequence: TGTGCCAGCAGTTCGTATCAGGGAACCTACGAGCAGTACTTC.

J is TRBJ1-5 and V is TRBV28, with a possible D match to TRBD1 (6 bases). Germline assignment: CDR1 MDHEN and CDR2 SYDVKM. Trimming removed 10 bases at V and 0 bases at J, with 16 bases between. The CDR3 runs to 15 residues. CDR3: CATWRRGYSNQPQHF. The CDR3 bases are TGTGCCACCTGGCGCAGGGGTTATAGCAATCAGCCCCAGCATTTT.

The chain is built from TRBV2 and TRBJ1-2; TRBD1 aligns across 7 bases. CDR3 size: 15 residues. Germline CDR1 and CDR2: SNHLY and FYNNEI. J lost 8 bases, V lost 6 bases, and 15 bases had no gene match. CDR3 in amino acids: CASRFDRVVLGGYTF. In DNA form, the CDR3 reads TGTGCCAGCAGGTTTGACAGGGTGGTTTTAGGCGGCTACACCTTC.

The CDR3 region is CASSLALTSGSNNEQFF. CDR3 nucleotide sequence: TGTGCCAGCAGTCTGGCTTTGACTAGCGGGAGCAACAATGAGCAGTTCTTC. The rearrangement joins TRBV6-6 to TRBJ2-1; TRBD2 matches at 12 bases. Germline V gene sequence: CDR1 MNHNY, CDR2 SVGAGI (reference sequence). The CDR3 runs 17 residues. Germline trimming cut 5 bases from V and 5 bases from J; bases unmatched to any gene: 10.

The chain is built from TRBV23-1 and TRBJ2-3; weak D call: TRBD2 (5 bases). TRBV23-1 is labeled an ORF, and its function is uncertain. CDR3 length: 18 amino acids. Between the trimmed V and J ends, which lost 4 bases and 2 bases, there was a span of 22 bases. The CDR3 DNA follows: TGCGCCAGCAGTCGTTACTTCAGGACTCGAATCTTCACAGATACGCAGTATTTT. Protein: CASSRYFRTRIFTDTQYF.